The T cell receptor (beta chain) under discussion was sequenced for a study of blood T cell repertoires in COVID-19. On the study more broadly: Sample material is recorded as cDNA or gDNA derived from T cells, B-cell-depleted T cells, or PBMCs.

Generated by immunoSEQ multiplex PCR, the TCRdb table keeps only in-frame clones and is missing some. Among 52,000 or so clones listed, 78% were seen once. This clone occurred a few times. V was cut by 2 bases and J by 0 bases, with 8 bases left in between. CDR1 is MNHEY, CDR2 SMNVEV, per germline (reference sequence). This CDR3 spans 14 amino acids. Sequencing was carried out using peripheral blood. The chain combines TRBV27 with TRBJ2-7; D is uncertain. This clonotype was obtained from a human donor in a cohort sampled during active COVID-19. This CDR3 reads CASSLGGTSYEQYF. The CDR3 nucleotides are TGTGCCAGCAGTTTAGGTGGCACCTCCTACGAGCAGTACTTC.